What follows describes a single TCR beta chain. The CDR3 loop spans 15 amino acids. The V gene's germline CDR1 is LGHNA and CDR2 YSLEER. With 2 bases clipped from V and 5 bases from J, the junction kept 6 bases outside the gene matches. This specimen comes from a study of blood T cell repertoires in COVID-19. TCRdb's table, derived via immunoSEQ multiplex PCR, lists solely in-frame clones and lacks some. The sample includes some 7,000 clones, approximately 92% of them seen just once. The sample comprised peripheral blood. The gene calls are TRBV4-3 and TRBJ2-5; 9 bases line up with TRBD1. The sequence was obtained from a man older than 75 with active COVID-19. CDR3 DNA: TGCGCCAGCAGCCAAAACAGGGGGCGAGCGGAGACCCAGTACTTC. This translates into CASSQNRGRAETQYF.